What follows describes a single T cell receptor beta chain. Its antigen remains unidentified. Germline CDR1 reads SGHAT; CDR2 reads FQNNGV. V shed 0 bases, J shed 6 bases, and the junction held 7 bases outside the gene matches. CDR3 length equals 16 residues. TCRdb used MiXCR to reprocess the RT-PCR reads, holding one entry per CDR3 protein. The data show some 640,000 distinct CDR3 sequences, approximately 15% seen once. These data originate in a study of response to subunit inactivated influenza vaccine. Findings and limits, study-wide: It was suggested by the authors that few new T cells are recruited by each seasonal influenza vaccination.

The source material was PBMCs from blood, sampled about 14 days before vaccination. The genes are TRBV11-2 and TRBJ2-2; 7 bases line up with TRBD1. The receptor's source is a man over 45 who received an inactivated influenza vaccine. The CDR3 DNA reads TGTGCCAGCAGCTTAGAGAGGGGGCGCAGGTCCGGGGAGCTGTTTTTT. Its protein product is CASSLERGRRSGELFF.